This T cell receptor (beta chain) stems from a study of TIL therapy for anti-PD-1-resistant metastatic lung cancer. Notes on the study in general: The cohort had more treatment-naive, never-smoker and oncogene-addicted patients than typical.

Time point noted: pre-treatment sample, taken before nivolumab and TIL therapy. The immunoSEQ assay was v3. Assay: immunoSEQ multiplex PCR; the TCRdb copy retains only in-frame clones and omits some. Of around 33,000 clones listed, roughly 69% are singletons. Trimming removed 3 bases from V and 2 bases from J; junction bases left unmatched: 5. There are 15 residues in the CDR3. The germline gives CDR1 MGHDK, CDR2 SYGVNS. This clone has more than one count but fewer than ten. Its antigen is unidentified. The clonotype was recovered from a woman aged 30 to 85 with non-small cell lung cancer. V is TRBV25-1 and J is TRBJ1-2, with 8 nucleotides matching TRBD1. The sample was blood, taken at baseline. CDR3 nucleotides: TGTGCCAGCAGTGACCGGACAGGGTCCAACTATGGCTACACCTTC. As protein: CASSDRTGSNYGYTF.